A selection of T cell receptor beta chains follows, all from one sample in a study of human T cells and chemical hapten exposure. TCRdb used MiXCR to reprocess the RACE reads, holding one entry per CDR3 protein. The repertoire holds about 120,000 distinct CDR3 sequences, with about 12% as singletons. Specimen: whole blood, collected in connection with sensitization to the hapten diphenylcyclopropenone (DPC). These receptor sequences come from a woman in her forties or fifties with alopecia areata. Some clones in this sample may be carry-over from other donors' samples. CDR3s include the opening cysteine and the closing phenylalanine or tryptophan. Fields, in order: V gene, CDR3 protein.

>TRBV20-1
CSAYTGGLISSPLHF
>TRBV7-9
CASSLVGTYEQYF
>TRBV7-2
CASSLARRGRITEAFF
>TRBV3-1
CASSSSGGARETQYF
>TRBV9
CASRSSFPNYGYTF
>TRBV5-1
CASSLFGQGYEQYF
>TRBV27
CASSSYTEAFF
>TRBV5-5
CASSLDVSSGANVLTF
>TRBV20-1
CSAEGTQWQPQHF
>TRBV20-1
CSATPGLNQPQHF
>TRBV6-5
CASSYLTGVYGYTF
>TRBV6-5
CASTSRLAGNTGELFF
>TRBV7-2
CASRTLRGNTGELFF
>TRBV28
CASSLSQSDTQYF
>TRBV28
CASSFLGTYEQYF
>TRBV20-1
CSARGTSGNQPQHF
>TRBV28
CASSSPQGTAYEQYF